The clone carrying this TCR beta chain was seen at least ten times. Its antigen is not identified. V was clipped by 4 bases and J by 5 bases; unmatched bases: 8. The CDR3 loop spans 15 amino acids. In germline, CDR1 is ENHRY, CDR2 SYGVKD. Based on CD45RO/CCR7/CD25/CD127/CD95/CD27, CD4+ regulatory, stem cell-like memory, naive and central memory cells were sorted. The sequenced template was cDNA made from the entire isolated RNA. Read counts averaged approximately 3.6 million for samples of naive, central memory and regulatory T cells. The data were produced by immunoSEQ multiplex PCR, yet TCRdb's version contains in-frame clones alone and is incomplete. The sample lists roughly 370,000 clones, about 15% occurring once. The data originate from a study of beta chain features in type 1 diabetes. Study details: Sorted cell examination encompassed approximately 98,000,000 cells across all samples. General observations from the study: Type 1 diabetes patients had moderately but significantly shorter TCRB CDR3s in all four CD4+ subsets.

The chain recombines TRBV10-3 with TRBJ2-1; TRBD2 agrees at 7 bases. Material: naive CD4+ T cells from blood. The TCR was taken from a man in his thirties or forties in good health. The CDR3 sequence: CAISAQAGNDNEQFF. In DNA, the CDR3 is TGTGCCATCAGTGCCCAAGCGGGGAACGACAATGAGCAGTTCTTC.